In its sample, the clone carrying this TCR beta chain ranks as large. No antigen is known for it. This sample is part of a study of circulating CD8 cells and anti-PD-1 response in melanoma. Study details: Responders had complete or partial responses; non-responders had stable or progressive disease. Findings of the study overall: Under 7% of TRB clonotypes were shared between subsets at M1.

This CDR3 is built from 13 residues. V dropped 2 bases and J dropped 2 bases, with 7 bases sitting between them. The germline V gene has CDR1 WSHSY and CDR2 SAAADI. Sorting of live CD3+CD8+TCRalphabeta+ cells by PD-1 and/or TIGIT gave four subsets. Each library started from roughly 15 ng of total RNA using the QIAseq Immune Repertoire TCR panel. TCRdb passed the reads through MiXCR, listing each CDR3 protein once. The top ten hold 17% of the sample, which has hundreds of distinct CDR3 sequences, approximately 8% seen once. The origin of this receptor is a human donor with melanoma. The input for sequencing was CD8+ T cells from PBMCs, taken at baseline or after one month of anti-PD-1 therapy (not recorded which). The chain is built from TRBV10-2 and TRBJ2-7; D is uncertain. CDR3 DNA sequence: TGCGCCAGCAGTGAGGGGATTACCTACGAGCAGTACTTC. Translating gives CASSEGITYEQYF.